This T cell receptor (beta chain) is from a study of PD-1 blockade in classical Hodgkin lymphoma. Trimming pared 6 bases from V and 2 bases from J, leaving 14 bases between. Per the germline V gene, CDR1 is GTSNPN and CDR2 is SVGIG (reference sequence). CDR3 length: 14 residues. General study findings and limits: Causes of the repertoire differences remain undefined, possibly disease activity or prior therapy. Partial responders and progressors had significantly lower baseline TCR diversity.

Patients all relapsed after autologous stem cell transplantation, and there was variation in brentuximab vedotin exposure. TCRdb's table, derived via immunoSEQ multiplex PCR, lists solely in-frame clones and lacks some. The table shows about 66,000 clones, with roughly two thirds occurring only once. On this clone: No antigen is known for it.

The sample consisted of peripheral blood mononuclear cells (PBMCs), taken before the second cycle of nivolumab. This sequence was found in a human donor with classical Hodgkin lymphoma. The V call is TRBV30, the J call TRBJ1-3; D is possibly TRBD1 (5 bases). This chain's CDR3 is CACRGPGTGNTIYF. As DNA, the CDR3 is TGTGCCTGTCGGGGCCCAGGGACTGGAAACACCATATATTTT.